Shown below are 16 T cell receptor beta chains from a single sample sequenced in a study of siplizumab effects on memory and regulatory T cells. Sequencing was performed with immunoSEQ multiplex PCR; in TCRdb, only in-frame clones are kept and a portion is missing. Here the sample spans approximately 100,000 clones, 94% being singletons. Sequencing was done on a sample of Tregs sorted from blood. The receptors were gathered from a human donor in good health.

Details on this clone: Sequence at one end of the junction differs from germline and may be a read error. This rearrangement joins TRBV27 to TRBJ1-1, with D hard to call. The CDR3 totals 8 residues. Germline V gene lookup returns CDR1 MNHEY and CDR2 SMNVEV (reference sequence). This CDR3 reads CASRTPLF. CDR3 sequence (DNA): TGTGCCTCCCGGACTCCCTTGTTT.

V usage is TRBV29-1 and J usage is TRBJ1-2; D is perhaps TRBD1 (6 bases). Trimming left V 6 bases short and J 5 bases short, with 37 bases between. Looked up from germline, CDR1 is SQVTM and CDR2 is ANQGSEA. The CDR3 totals 20 residues. The CDR3 sequence is CSVDSPGEHLFGLGVYGYTF. CDR3 nucleotide sequence: TGCAGCGTCGATTCACCAGGGGAGCATTTATTCGGGTTAGGTGTTTATGGCTACACCTTC.

CDR3 bases: TGTGCCAGCAGTCCTTCGACAGGATACAAATACGAGCAGTACTTC. Translating gives CASSPSTGYKYEQYF. This chain joins TRBV28 and TRBJ2-7, with a possible D match to TRBD1 (6 bases). The CDR3 is 15 residues long. Germline CDR1 and CDR2: MDHEN and SYDVKM. The V and J ends lost 5 bases and 4 bases respectively, with 18 bases between them.

The chain links TRBV19 to TRBJ2-1; D uncertain. This CDR3 comprises 16 residues. V gave up 2 bases and J gave up 0 bases, with 11 bases separating them. In germline, CDR1 is LNHDA, CDR2 SQIVND (reference sequence). The CDR3 sequence is CASSITQYSSYNEQFF. CDR3 sequence (DNA): TGTGCCAGTAGTATAACCCAGTATAGCTCCTACAATGAGCAGTTCTTC.

This rearrangement joins TRBV5-1 to TRBJ2-5; 8 positions agree with TRBD1. CDR3 size: 19 residues. J was trimmed by 3 bases and V by 4 bases; bases with no gene match: 20. In germline, CDR1 is SGHRS, CDR2 YFSETQ. The CDR3 bases are TGCGCCAGCAGCCCCGGGACAGGCCTCCATCGGGATGGAAAAGAGACCCAGTACTTC. This sequence encodes CASSPGTGLHRDGKETQYF.

The V call is TRBV11-2, the J call TRBJ1-1, with TRBD1 matching over 7 bases. V shed 5 bases and J 4 bases; nucleotides not matched to a gene: 13. CDR1 is SGHAT, CDR2 FQNNGV, per germline. The CDR3 totals 16 residues. The CDR3 nucleotides are TGTGCCAGCAGCGACTCTAACAGGGGCGGGACCACTGAAGCTTTCTTT. The encoded protein is CASSDSNRGGTTEAFF.

The chain combines TRBV7-3 with TRBJ2-1; 7 nucleotides line up with TRBD1. Germline loops: CDR1 SGHTA, CDR2 FQGTGA. After removal of 6 bases from V and 2 bases from J, the junction contained 7 bases not matched to a gene. The CDR3 loop spans 15 amino acids. The CDR3: CASSLRQGAYNEQFF. The CDR3 DNA reads as TGTGCCAGCAGTCTCAGACAGGGAGCCTACAATGAGCAGTTCTTC.

This chain uses TRBV4-2 with TRBJ2-7; weak D call: TRBD2 (6 bases). The CDR3 sequence is 16 residues long. Germline-derived CDR1 and CDR2 are LGHNA and YNFKEQ. V was cut by 1 base and J by 4 bases, with 17 bases left in between. The CDR3 is CASSQGGLEGKYEQYF. DNA for the CDR3: TGTGCCAGCAGCCAAGGCGGATTGGAGGGGAAATACGAGCAGTACTTC.

The chain employs TRBV9 and TRBJ2-6, with TRBD1 identical over 8 bases. Germline CDR1 is SGDLS and CDR2 is YYNGEE. With 3 bases clipped from V and 0 bases from J, the junction kept 2 bases outside the gene matches. The CDR3 loop spans 16 amino acids. The CDR3 DNA sequence: TGTGCCAGCAGCGAGGGGACAGGCTCTGGGGCCAACGTCCTGACTTTC. Encoded protein: CASSEGTGSGANVLTF.

The chain carries TRBV5-1 and TRBJ2-7; D might be TRBD2 (6 bases). Trimming left V 5 bases short and J 2 bases short, with 17 bases between. The CDR3 runs 15 residues. Per germline, CDR1 SGHRS and CDR2 YFSETQ. CDR3 nucleotide sequence: TGCGCCAGCAGTAACTCTGTGACTAGGCCCTACGAGCAGTACTTC. It yields the protein CASSNSVTRPYEQYF.

V and J are TRBV27 and TRBJ2-5; D ambiguous. CDR3 size: 15 residues. Germline V lookup: CDR1 MNHEY, CDR2 SMNVEV (reference sequence). V was shortened by 3 bases and J by 5 bases, with 16 bases between the two germline ends. CDR3 in amino acids: CASSFTPPDLETQYF. In nucleotides, the CDR3 is TGTGCCAGCAGTTTTACGCCGCCAGACTTGGAGACCCAGTACTTC.

V and J are TRBV18 and TRBJ2-3; TRBD2 agrees at 11 bases. CDR3 length: 16 amino acids. J gave up 3 bases and V 4 bases, and 6 bases lay outside the gene matches. The germline CDR1 and CDR2 sequences are KGHSH and LQKENI. The CDR3 region is CASSLLAGGLTDTQYF. CDR3 DNA sequence: TGTGCCAGCTCACTGTTAGCGGGAGGGCTAACAGATACGCAGTATTTT.

About this clone: One end of the junction fails to match germline, which may point to a read error. The V and J genes are TRBV5-1 and TRBJ2-7; 9 positions agree with TRBD2. There are 12 residues in the CDR3. CDR1 and CDR2 (germline): SGHRS, YFSETQ. CDR3 sequence (DNA): TGCGCCAGCAGCCCATCGGGACTAGCTGTCGACTTC. It is translated as CASSPSGLAVDF.

This chain links TRBV7-2 with TRBJ2-1; perhaps TRBD2 as D (6 bases). CDR1 SGHTA and CDR2 FQGNSA come from the germline V gene. V lost 5 bases and J lost 6, with 14 bases in between. The CDR3 loop spans 14 amino acids. The CDR3 here is CASSRDSNFNEQFF. Here the CDR3 DNA reads TGTGCCAGCAGCAGGGACTCTAACTTCAATGAGCAGTTCTTC.

The chain uses TRBV30 and TRBJ2-3; D ambiguous. This CDR3 has 11 amino acids. Trimming shortened V by 3 bases and J by 6 bases, and 7 bases separated the two germline ends. Germline CDR1 reads GTSNPN; CDR2 reads SVGIG (reference sequence). CDR3 DNA sequence: TGTGCCTGGAGCCCCCAGGATACGCAGTATTTT. Encoded protein: CAWSPQDTQYF.

This rearrangement joins TRBV6-6 to TRBJ1-1, with a possible D match to TRBD1 (6 bases). V was cut by 5 bases and J by 4 bases, with 8 bases left in between. The CDR3 has 12 amino acids. The V gene's germline CDR1 is MNHNY and CDR2 SVGAGI (reference sequence). The CDR3 bases are TGTGCCAGCAGTCAACAGGGCACTGAAGCTTTCTTT. The encoded protein is CASSQQGTEAFF.